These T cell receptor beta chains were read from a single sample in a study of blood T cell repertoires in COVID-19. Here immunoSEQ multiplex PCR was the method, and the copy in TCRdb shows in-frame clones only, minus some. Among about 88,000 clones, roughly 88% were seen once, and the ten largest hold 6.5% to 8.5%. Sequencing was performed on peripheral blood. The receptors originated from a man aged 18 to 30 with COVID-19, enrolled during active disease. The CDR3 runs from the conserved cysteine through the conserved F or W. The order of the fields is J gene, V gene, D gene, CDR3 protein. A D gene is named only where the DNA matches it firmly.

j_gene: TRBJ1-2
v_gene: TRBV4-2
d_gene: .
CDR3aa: CASSQGQTSEYGYTF

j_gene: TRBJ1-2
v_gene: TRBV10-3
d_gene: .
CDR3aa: CAINFETKKGETVFNYGYTF

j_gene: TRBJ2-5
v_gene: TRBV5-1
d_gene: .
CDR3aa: CASSLVPFETQYF

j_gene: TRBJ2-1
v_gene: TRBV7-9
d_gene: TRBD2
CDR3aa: CASSLRGLASHEQFF

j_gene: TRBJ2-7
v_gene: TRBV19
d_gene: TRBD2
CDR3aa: CASSILAGISYEQYF

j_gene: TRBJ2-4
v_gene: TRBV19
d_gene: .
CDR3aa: CASSIDGDYIAKNIQYF

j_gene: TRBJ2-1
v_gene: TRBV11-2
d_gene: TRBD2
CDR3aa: CASSGRLAGGLSSYNEQFF

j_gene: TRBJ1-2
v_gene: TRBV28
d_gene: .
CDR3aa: CASRPQGQGFYGYTF

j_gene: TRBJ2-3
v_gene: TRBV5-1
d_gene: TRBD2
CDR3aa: CASSGWTSPTDTQYF

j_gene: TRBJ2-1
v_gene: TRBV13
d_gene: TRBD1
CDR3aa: CASNRGLYNEQFF

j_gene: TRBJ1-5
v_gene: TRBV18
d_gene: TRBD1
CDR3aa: CASSLGTGGNQPQHF

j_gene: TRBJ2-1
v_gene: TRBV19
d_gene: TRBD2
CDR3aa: CASSIRGLAGQGDEQFF

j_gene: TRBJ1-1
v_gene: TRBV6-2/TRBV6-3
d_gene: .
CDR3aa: CASSPLRTENTEAFF

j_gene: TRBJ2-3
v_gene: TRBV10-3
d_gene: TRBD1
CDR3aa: CAISGPRDRKISTDTQYF

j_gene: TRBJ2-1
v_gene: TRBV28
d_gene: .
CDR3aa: CASRRENYNEQFF

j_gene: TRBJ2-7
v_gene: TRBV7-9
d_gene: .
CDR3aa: CASSPGTYEQYF

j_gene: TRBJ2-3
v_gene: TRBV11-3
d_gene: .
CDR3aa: CASSFQGRDTQYF

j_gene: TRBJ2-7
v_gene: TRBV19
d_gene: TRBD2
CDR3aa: CASSLPGLAGEQYF

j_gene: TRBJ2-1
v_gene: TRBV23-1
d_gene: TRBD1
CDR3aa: CASSPDRGQFF

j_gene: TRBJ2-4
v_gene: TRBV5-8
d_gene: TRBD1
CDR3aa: CASSRSDREENIQYF

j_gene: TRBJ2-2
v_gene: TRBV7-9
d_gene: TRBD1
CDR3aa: CASSSQGSGELFF

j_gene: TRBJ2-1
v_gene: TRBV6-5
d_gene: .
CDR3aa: CASSPSIGGLNEQFF

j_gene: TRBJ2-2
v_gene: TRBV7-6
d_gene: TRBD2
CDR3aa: CASSPGLAGDLANTGELFF

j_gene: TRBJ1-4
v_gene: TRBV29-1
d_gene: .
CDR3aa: CSVVDPRGGNEKLFF

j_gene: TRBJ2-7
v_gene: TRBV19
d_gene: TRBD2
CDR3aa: CASSEAGGMYEQYF